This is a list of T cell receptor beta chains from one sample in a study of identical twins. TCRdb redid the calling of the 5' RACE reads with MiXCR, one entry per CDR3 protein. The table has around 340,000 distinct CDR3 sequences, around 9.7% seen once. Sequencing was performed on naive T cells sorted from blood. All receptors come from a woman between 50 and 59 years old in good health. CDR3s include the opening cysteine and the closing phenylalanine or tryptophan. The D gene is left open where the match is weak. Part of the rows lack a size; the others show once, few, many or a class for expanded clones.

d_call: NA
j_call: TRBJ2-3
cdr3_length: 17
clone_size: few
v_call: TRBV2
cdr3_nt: TGTGCCAGCAGTGAAGCGGAGGTCGGACTGATCACAGATACGCAGTATTTT
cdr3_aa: CASSEAEVGLITDTQYF

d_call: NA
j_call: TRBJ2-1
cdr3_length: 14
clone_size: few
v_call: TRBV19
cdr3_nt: TGTGCCAGCGCACCTCCGGGGCCTACCAATGAGCAGTTCTTC
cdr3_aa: CASAPPGPTNEQFF

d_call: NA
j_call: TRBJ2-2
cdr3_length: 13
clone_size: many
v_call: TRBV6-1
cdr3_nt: TGTGCCACCCCCTGGGGCGGGACCGGGGAGCTGTTTTTT
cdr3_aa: CATPWGGTGELFF

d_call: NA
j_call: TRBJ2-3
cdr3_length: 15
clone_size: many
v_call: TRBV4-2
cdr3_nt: TGTGCCAGCAGCCAAGAACGTACAGGTTTAGATACGCAGTATTTT
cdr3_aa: CASSQERTGLDTQYF

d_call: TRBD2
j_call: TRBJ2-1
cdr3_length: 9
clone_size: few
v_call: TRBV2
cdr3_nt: TGTGCCAGCGGGACTAGCGGGGTCTTC
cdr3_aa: CASGTSGVF

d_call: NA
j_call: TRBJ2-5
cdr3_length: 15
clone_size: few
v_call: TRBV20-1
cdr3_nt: TGCAGTGCTAGAGATCGGAAGGGCCACCAAGAGACCCAGTACTTC
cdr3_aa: CSARDRKGHQETQYF

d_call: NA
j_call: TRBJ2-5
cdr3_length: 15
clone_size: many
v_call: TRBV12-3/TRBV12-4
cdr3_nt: TGTGCCAGCGGCCCCCGGGACATAAACCAAGAGACCCAGTACTTC
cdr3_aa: CASGPRDINQETQYF

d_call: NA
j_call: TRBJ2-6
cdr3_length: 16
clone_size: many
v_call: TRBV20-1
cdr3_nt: TGCAGTGCCCGATCGGACCGGGAAAGAGGGGCCAACGTCCTGACTTTC
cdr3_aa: CSARSDRERGANVLTF

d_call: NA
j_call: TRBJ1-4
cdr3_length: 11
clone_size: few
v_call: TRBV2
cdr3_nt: TGTGCCAGCGCGATGAGGGAAAAACTGTTTTTT
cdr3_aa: CASAMREKLFF

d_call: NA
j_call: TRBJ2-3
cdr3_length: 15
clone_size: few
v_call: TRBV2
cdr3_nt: TGTGCCAGCAGTCCAAATGGGGTCTTCACAGATACGCAGTATTTT
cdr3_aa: CASSPNGVFTDTQYF

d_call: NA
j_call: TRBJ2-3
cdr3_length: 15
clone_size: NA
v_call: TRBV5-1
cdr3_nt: TGCGCCAGCAGCTTGGACGGTTTTTTCACAGATACGCAGTATTTT
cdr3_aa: CASSLDGFFTDTQYF

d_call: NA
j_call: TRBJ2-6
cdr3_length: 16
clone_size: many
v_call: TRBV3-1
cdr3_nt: TGTGCCAGCAGCCAAGAATGGGGATCTGGGGCCAACGTCCTGACTTTC
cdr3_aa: CASSQEWGSGANVLTF

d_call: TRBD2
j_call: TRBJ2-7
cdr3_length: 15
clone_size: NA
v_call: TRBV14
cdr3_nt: TGTGCCAGCAGCCGAGCCGGGACTACAATTTACGAGCAGTACTTC
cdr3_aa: CASSRAGTTIYEQYF

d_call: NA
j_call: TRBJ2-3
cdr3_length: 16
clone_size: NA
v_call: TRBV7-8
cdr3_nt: TGTGCCAGCAGCTTAGGGGGGGGCCCTAGACCAGATACGCAGTATTTT
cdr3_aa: CASSLGGGPRPDTQYF

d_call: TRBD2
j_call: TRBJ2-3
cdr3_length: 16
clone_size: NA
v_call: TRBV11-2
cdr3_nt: TGTGCCAGCAGCGAGAATAGCGGGAGTTACGCAGATACGCAGTATTTT
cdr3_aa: CASSENSGSYADTQYF

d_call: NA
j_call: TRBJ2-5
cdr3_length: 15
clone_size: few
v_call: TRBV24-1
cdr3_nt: TGTGCCACCAGTGATCAGCGCGCGGTTGGAGAGACCCAGTACTTC
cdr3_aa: CATSDQRAVGETQYF

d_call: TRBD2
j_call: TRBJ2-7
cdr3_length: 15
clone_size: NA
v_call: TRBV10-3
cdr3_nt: TGTGCCATCATGGAAACTAGCGGGAGTAAATTCGAGCAGTACTTC
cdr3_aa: CAIMETSGSKFEQYF

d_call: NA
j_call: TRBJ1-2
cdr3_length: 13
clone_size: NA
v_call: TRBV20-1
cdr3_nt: TGCAGTGCTAGAAACAGGGATAACTATGGCTACACCTTC
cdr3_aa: CSARNRDNYGYTF

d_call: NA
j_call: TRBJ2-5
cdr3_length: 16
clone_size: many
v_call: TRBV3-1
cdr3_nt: TGTGCCAGCAAGGCCCCGGGAAGAAAGTACCAAGAGACCCAGTACTTC
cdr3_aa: CASKAPGRKYQETQYF

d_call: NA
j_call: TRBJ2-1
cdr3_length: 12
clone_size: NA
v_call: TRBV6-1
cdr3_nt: TGTGCCAGCAGTATCCCGGGACGTGAGCAGTTCTTC
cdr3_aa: CASSIPGREQFF

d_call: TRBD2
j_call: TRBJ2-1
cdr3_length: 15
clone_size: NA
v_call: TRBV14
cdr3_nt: TGTGCCAGCAGCCTTATAGGGACTAGCAGGGATGAGCAGTTCTTC
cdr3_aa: CASSLIGTSRDEQFF

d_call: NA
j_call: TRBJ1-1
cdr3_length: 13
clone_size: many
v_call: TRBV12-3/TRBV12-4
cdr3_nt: TGTGCCAGCAGTTTAGATTCGAACACTGAAGCTTTCTTT
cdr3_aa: CASSLDSNTEAFF